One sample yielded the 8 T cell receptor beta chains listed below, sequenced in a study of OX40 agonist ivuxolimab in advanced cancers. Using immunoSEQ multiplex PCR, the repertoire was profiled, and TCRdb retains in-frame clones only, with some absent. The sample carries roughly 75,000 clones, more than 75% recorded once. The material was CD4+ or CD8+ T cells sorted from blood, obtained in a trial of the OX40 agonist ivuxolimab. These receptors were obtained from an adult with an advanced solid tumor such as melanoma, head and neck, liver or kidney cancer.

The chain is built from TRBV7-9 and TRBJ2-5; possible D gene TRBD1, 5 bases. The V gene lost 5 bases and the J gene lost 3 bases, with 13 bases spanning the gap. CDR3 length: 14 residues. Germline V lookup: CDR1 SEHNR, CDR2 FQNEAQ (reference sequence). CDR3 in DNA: TGTGCCAGCAGCCTCCGGACATTAGAAGAGACCCAGTACTTC. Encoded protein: CASSLRTLEETQYF.

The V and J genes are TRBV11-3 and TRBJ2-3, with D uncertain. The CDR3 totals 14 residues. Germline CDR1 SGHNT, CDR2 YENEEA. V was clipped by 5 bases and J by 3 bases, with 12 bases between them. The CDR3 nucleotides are TGTGCCAGCAGCGGGAATCAGCGTACAGATACGCAGTATTTT. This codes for CASSGNQRTDTQYF.

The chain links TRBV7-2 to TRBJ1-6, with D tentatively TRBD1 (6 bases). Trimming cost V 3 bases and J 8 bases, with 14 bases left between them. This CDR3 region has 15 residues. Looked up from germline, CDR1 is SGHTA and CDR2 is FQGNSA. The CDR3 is CASSFSQGFDSPLHF. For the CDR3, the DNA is TGTGCCAGCAGCTTTTCACAGGGATTTGATTCACCCCTCCACTTT.

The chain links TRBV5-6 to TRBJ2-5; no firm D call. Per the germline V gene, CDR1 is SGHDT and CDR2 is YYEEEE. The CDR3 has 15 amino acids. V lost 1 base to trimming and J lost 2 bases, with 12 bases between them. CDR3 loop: CASSLIRGVQETQYF. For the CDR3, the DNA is TGTGCCAGCAGCTTGATACGCGGAGTTCAAGAGACCCAGTACTTC.

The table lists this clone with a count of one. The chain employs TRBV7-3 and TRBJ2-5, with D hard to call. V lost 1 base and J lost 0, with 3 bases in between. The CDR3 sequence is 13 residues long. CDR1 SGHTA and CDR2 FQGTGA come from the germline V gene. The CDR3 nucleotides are TGTGCCAGCAGCTTAAGGTACCAAGAGACCCAGTACTTC. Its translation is CASSLRYQETQYF. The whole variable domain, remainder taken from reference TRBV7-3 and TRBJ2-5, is GAGVSQTPSNKVTEKGKYVELRCDPISGHTALYWYRQSLGQGPEFLIYFQGTGAADDSGLPNDRFFAVRPEGSVSTLKIQRTERGDSAVYLCASSLRYQETQYFGPGTRLLVL.

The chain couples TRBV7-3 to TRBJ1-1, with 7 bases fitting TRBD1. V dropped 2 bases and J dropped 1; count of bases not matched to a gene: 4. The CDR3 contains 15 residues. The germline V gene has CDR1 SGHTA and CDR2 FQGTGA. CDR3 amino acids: CASSLGGQPNTEAFF. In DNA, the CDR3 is TGTGCCAGCAGCTTAGGGGGACAGCCGAACACTGAAGCTTTCTTT.

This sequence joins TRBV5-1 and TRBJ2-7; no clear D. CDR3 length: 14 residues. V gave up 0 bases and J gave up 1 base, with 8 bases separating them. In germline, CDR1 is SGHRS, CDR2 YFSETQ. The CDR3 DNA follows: TGCGCCAGCAGCTTGGGGCAGCTATCCTACGAGCAGTACTTC. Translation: CASSLGQLSYEQYF.

CDR3 DNA: TGTGCCAGCAGCTCCACCCGACAGTTCGCTTTCTTT. This sequence encodes CASSSTRQFAFF. The J gene is TRBJ1-1, the V gene TRBV7-9; maybe TRBD1 (5 bases). This CDR3 spans 12 amino acids. Between the trimmed V and J ends, which lost 4 bases and 11 bases, there was a span of 14 bases. CDR1 and CDR2 from the germline V gene are SEHNR and FQNEAQ (reference sequence).